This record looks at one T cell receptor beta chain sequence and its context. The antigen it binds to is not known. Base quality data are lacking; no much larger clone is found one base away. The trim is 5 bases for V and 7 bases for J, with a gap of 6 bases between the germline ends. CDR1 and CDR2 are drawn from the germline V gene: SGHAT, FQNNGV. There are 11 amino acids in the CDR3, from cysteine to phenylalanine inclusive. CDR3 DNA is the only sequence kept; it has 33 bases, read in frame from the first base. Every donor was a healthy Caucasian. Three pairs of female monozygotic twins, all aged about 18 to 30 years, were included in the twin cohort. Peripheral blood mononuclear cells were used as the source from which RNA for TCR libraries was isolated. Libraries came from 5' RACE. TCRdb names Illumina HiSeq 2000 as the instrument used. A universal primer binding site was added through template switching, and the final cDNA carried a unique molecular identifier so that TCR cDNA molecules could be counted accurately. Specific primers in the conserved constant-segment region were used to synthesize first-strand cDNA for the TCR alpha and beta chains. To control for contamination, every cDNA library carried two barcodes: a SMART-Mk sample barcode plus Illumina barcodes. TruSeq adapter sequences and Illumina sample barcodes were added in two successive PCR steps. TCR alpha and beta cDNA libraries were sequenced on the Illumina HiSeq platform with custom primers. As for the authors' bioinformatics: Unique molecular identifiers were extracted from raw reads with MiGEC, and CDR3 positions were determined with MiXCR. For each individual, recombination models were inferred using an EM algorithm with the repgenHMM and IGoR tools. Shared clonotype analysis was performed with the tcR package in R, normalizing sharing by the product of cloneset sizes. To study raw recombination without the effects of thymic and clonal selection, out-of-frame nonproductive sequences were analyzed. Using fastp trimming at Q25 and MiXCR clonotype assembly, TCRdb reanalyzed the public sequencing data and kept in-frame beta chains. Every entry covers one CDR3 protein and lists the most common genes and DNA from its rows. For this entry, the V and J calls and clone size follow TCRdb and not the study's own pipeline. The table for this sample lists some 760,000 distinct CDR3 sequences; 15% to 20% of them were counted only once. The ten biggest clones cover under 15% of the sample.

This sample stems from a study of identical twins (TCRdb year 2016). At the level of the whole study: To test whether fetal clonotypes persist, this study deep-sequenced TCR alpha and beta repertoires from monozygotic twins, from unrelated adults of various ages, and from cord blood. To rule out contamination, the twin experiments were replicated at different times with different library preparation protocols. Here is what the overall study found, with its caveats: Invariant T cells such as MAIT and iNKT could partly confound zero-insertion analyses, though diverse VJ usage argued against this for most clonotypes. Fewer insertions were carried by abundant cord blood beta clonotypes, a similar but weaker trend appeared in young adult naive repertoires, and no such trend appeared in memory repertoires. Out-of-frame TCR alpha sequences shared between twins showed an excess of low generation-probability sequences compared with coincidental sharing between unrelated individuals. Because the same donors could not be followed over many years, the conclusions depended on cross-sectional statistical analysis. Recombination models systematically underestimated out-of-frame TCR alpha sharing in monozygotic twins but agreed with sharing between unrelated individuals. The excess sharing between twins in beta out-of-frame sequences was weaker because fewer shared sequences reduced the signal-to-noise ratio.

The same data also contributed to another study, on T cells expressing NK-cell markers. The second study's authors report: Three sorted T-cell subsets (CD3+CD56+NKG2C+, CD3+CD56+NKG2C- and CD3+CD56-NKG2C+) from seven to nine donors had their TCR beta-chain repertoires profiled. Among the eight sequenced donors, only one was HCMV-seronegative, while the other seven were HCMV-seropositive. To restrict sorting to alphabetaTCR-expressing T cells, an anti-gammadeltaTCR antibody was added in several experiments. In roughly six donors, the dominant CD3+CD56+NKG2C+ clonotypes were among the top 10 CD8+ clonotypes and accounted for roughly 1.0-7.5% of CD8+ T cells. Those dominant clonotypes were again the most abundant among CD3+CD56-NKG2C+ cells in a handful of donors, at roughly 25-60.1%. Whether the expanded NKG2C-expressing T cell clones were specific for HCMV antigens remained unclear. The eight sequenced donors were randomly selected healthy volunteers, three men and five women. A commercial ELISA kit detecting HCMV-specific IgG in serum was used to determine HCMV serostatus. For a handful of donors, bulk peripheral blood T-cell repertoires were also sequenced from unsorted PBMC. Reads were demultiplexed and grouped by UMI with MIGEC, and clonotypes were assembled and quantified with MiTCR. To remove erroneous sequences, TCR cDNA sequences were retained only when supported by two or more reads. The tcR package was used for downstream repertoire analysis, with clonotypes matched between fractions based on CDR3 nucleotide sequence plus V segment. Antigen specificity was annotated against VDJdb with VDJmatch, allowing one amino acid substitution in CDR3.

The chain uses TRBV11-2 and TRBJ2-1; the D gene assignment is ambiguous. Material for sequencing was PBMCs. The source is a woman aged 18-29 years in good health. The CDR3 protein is CASSNRNEQFF. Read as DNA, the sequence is TGTGCCAGCAGCAACCGTAATGAGCAGTTCTTC.